Listed below are T cell receptor beta chains from one sample, sequenced in a study of T cells in Graves' hyperthyroidism and ophthalmopathy. Via MiXCR, TCRdb re-called the multiplex PCR reads, giving one row per CDR3 protein. The sample includes some 740,000 distinct CDR3 sequences, 14% of them seen just once. The sequenced sample was blood. Receptor source: a woman aged 18-29 years with Graves' hyperthyroidism. Both conserved end residues are part of each CDR3. Fields, in order: V gene, J gene, D gene, clone size, CDR3 protein, CDR3 DNA. The D gene is left open where the match is weak. The listing skips clone size in some rows; elsewhere it reads once, few, many or a size class.

TRBV2	TRBJ2-2	TRBD2	few	CASCSGGGTGELFF	TGTGCCAGCTGCTCGGGAGGTGGTACCGGGGAGCTGTTTTTT
TRBV28	TRBJ1-3	-	few	CASSSWTASSGNTIYF	TGTGCCAGCAGTTCCTGGACAGCGAGCTCTGGAAACACCATATATTTT
TRBV2	TRBJ1-5	-	-	CASSGQPWEPQHF	TGTGCCAGCAGTGGACAGCCGTGGGAGCCCCAGCATTTT
TRBV19	TRBJ1-3	-	-	CASTPGFSSGNTIYF	TGTGCCAGTACCCCAGGATTCTCTTCTGGAAACACCATATATTTT
TRBV7-9	TRBJ2-7	-	many	CASSHPGDRPLPEQYF	TGTGCCAGCAGCCACCCAGGAGACAGGCCTCTACCCGAGCAGTACTTC
TRBV7-9	TRBJ2-7	-	few	CASSLAPDSRGYEQYF	TGTGCCAGCAGCTTAGCGCCGGACAGTAGAGGGTACGAGCAGTACTTC
TRBV6-2/TRBV6-3	TRBJ2-1	-	many	CASSWEETAYNEQFF	TGTGCCAGCAGTTGGGAAGAGACAGCTTACAATGAGCAGTTCTTC
TRBV10-3	TRBJ2-1	-	many	CAISDVGGSREQFF	TGTGCCATCAGTGATGTGGGGGGAAGCCGTGAGCAGTTCTTC
TRBV20-1	TRBJ2-7	-	few	CSARDGGGALVSEQYF	TGCAGTGCTAGAGATGGGGGGGGGGCCCTTGTGAGCGAGCAGTACTTC
TRBV13	TRBJ1-2	-	few	CASSRGALNYGYTF	TGTGCCAGCAGTAGGGGGGCCCTTAACTATGGCTACACCTTC
TRBV5-8	TRBJ2-3	-	many	CASSLEMEDTQYF	TGTGCCAGCAGCTTGGAAATGGAGGATACGCAGTATTTT
TRBV20-1	TRBJ2-1	TRBD1	-	CSARVGQGDSYNEQFF	TGCAGTGCTAGAGTGGGACAGGGGGATTCCTACAATGAGCAGTTCTTC
TRBV18	TRBJ1-1	-	many	CASREGVAPLAFF	TGTGCCAGCCGGGAGGGTGTCGCCCCTTTAGCTTTCTTT
TRBV4-1	TRBJ2-7	TRBD2	few	CASSQSGGSSYEQYF	TGCGCCAGCAGCCAGAGCGGGGGAAGCTCCTACGAGCAGTACTTC
TRBV3-1	TRBJ2-7	-	-	CASSHLRDFPYEQYF	TGTGCCAGCAGCCACCTCCGGGACTTTCCCTACGAGCAGTACTTC
TRBV4-1	TRBJ1-6	TRBD1	-	CASSQGLRGQGAAPLHF	TGCGCCAGCAGCCAAGGCCTCAGGGGACAGGGGGCGGCACCCCTCCACTTT
TRBV10-3	TRBJ2-1	-	many	CAISEPGSLHEQFF	TGTGCCATCAGTGAGCCCGGGTCGTTGCATGAGCAGTTCTTC
TRBV7-2	TRBJ2-1	TRBD2	-	CASSLFLAGEDEQFF	TGTGCCAGCAGCTTGTTCCTAGCGGGAGAGGATGAGCAGTTCTTC
TRBV4-1	TRBJ2-1	-	few	CAFRREQFF	TGCGCCTTTCGGCGGGAGCAGTTCTTC
TRBV27	TRBJ1-1	-	-	CASSLAGMNTEALF	TGTGCCAGCAGTTTAGCGGGTATGAACACTGAAGCTCTCTTT
TRBV30	TRBJ2-1	TRBD2	-	CAWSVATSGRASSYNEQFF	TGTGCCTGGAGTGTCGCGACTAGCGGGAGGGCTAGCTCCTACAATGAGCAGTTCTTC
TRBV29-1	TRBJ2-5	-	-	CSATRGAEETQYF	TGCAGCGCTACCAGAGGGGCGGAAGAGACCCAGTACTTC
TRBV6-2/TRBV6-3	TRBJ2-1	TRBD2	many	CASSYRRSGGPPNEQFF	TGTGCCAGCAGTTATAGGCGTAGCGGGGGTCCCCCCAATGAGCAGTTCTTC
TRBV29-1	TRBJ2-7	-	-	CSVQLGDYEQYF	TGCAGCGTTCAACTAGGAGACTACGAGCAGTACTTC
TRBV12-3/TRBV12-4	TRBJ2-7	-	many	CASSLGQAGSYEQYF	TGTGCCAGCAGTTTAGGACAGGCTGGATCCTACGAGCAGTACTTC
TRBV28	TRBJ2-1	-	few	CASIPVKSSYNEQFF	TGTGCCAGCATCCCCGTGAAAAGCTCCTACAATGAGCAGTTCTTC
TRBV29-1	TRBJ2-7	-	few	CSVVYRASYEQYF	TGCAGCGTTGTGTACAGGGCCTCCTACGAGCAGTACTTC
TRBV7-2	TRBJ2-3	TRBD1	few	CASSWNRGQDTQYF	TGTGCCAGCAGCTGGAACAGGGGGCAAGATACGCAGTATTTT
TRBV20-1	TRBJ2-7	-	few	CSATPKGYEQYF	TGCAGTGCAACCCCTAAGGGCTACGAGCAGTACTTC
TRBV7-6	TRBJ2-1	TRBD2	-	CASSFSLAVYNEQFF	TGTGCCAGCAGCTTCAGTCTAGCGGTTTACAATGAGCAGTTCTTC
TRBV11-2	TRBJ2-1	TRBD2	many	CASSPNAGRSTSGRYNEQFF	TGTGCCAGCAGCCCGAATGCCGGGCGGTCGACTAGCGGAAGGTACAATGAGCAGTTCTTC
TRBV18	TRBJ2-5	-	-	CASSPIRGHQETQYF	TGTGCCAGCTCACCAATCAGGGGCCACCAAGAGACCCAGTACTTC
TRBV4-2	TRBJ2-1	-	once	CASSQAENERFF	TGTGCCAGCAGCCAAGCTGAGAATGAGCGGTTCTTC
TRBV2	TRBJ2-1	TRBD2	many	CAIPRRELNEQFF	TGTGCCATCCCGCGGCGGGAGCTGAATGAGCAGTTCTTC
TRBV30	TRBJ1-2	-	many	CAWSGANYGYTF	TGTGCCTGGAGTGGTGCGAACTATGGCTACACCTTC
TRBV7-8	TRBJ2-4	-	-	CASSLQQGGFQYF	TGTGCCAGCAGCTTGCAACAGGGAGGGTTTCAGTACTTC
TRBV4-1	TRBJ2-7	-	-	CASSPSSNEQYF	TGCGCCAGCAGCCCCTCTAGCAACGAGCAGTACTTC
TRBV5-1	TRBJ1-3	TRBD1	many	CASSYGTVASGNTIYF	TGCGCCAGCAGCTACGGGACAGTCGCCTCTGGAAACACCATATATTTT
TRBV6-5	TRBJ2-1	TRBD2	-	CASSYGPGTSGRAVIDEQFF	TGTGCCAGCAGTTACGGTCCCGGGACTAGCGGGAGGGCCGTGATTGATGAGCAGTTCTTC
TRBV11-2	TRBJ2-7	TRBD1	many	CASSLGTVPYEQYF	TGTGCCAGCAGCTTGGGGACAGTTCCCTACGAGCAGTACTTC
TRBV18	TRBJ2-7	TRBD1	many	CASSRQGATYEQYF	TGTGCCAGCTCACGGCAGGGGGCCACCTACGAGCAGTACTTC
TRBV20-1	TRBJ2-3	TRBD2	many	CSAGGETGTDTQYF	TGCAGTGCGGGGGGGGAGACGGGTACAGATACGCAGTATTTT
TRBV27	TRBJ2-5	-	few	CASSFLATETQYF	TGTGCCAGCAGTTTCTTAGCTACTGAGACCCAGTACTTC
TRBV15	TRBJ1-4	-	many	CATSRDQAANEKLFF	TGTGCCACCAGCAGAGATCAGGCAGCTAATGAAAAACTGTTTTTT
TRBV4-1	TRBJ2-5	-	-	CASSPANLILVGETQYF	TGCGCCAGCAGCCCGGCCAACTTGATCTTGGTGGGCGAGACCCAGTACTTC
TRBV6-2/TRBV6-3	TRBJ1-1	-	many	CASSYTETNTEAFF	TGTGCCAGCAGTTACACTGAGACTAACACTGAAGCTTTCTTT
TRBV20-1	TRBJ2-7	TRBD2	many	CSAEASGSGYEQYF	TGCAGTGCCGAGGCTAGCGGGAGCGGTTACGAGCAGTACTTC
TRBV6-1	TRBJ2-2	-	many	CASSKGQSELFF	TGTGCCAGCAGTAAAGGACAGTCGGAGCTGTTTTTT
TRBV29-1	TRBJ2-7	TRBD2	many	CSVDGQGGSYEQYF	TGCAGCGTTGATGGGCAGGGAGGGTCCTACGAGCAGTACTTC
TRBV27	TRBJ1-1	-	many	CASSSSAGAFGTEAFF	TGTGCCAGCAGTTCCTCGGCAGGGGCCTTCGGCACTGAAGCTTTCTTT
TRBV29-1	TRBJ2-5	-	many	CSVVGRGETQYF	TGCAGCGTTGTGGGCAGAGGAGAGACCCAGTACTTC
TRBV7-2	TRBJ2-3	-	many	CANDLGGTLNTQYF	TGTGCCAACGACTTAGGAGGGACGTTAAATACGCAGTATTTT
TRBV20-1	TRBJ2-5	-	many	CSARPRGGGVQETQYF	TGCAGTGCTAGACCTCGAGGGGGTGGGGTACAAGAGACCCAGTACTTC
TRBV24-1	TRBJ2-2	TRBD2	-	CATIQGTSGRGGELFF	TGTGCCACCATTCAGGGGACTAGCGGGAGAGGTGGGGAGCTGTTTTTT